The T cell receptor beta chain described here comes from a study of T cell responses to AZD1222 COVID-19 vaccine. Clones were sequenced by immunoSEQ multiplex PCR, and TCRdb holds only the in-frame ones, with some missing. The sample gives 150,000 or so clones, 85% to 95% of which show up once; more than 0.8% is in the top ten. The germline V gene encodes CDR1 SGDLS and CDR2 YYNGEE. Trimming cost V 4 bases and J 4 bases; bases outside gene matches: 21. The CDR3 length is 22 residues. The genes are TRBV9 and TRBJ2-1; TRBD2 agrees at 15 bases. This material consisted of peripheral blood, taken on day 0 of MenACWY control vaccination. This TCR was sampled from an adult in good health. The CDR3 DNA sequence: TGTGCCAGCAGCACTAGTCGCTCCGGGACTAGCGGGAGGCCAAGCGGTTACAATGAGCAGTTCTTC. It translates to CASSTSRSGTSGRPSGYNEQFF.